This T cell receptor (beta chain) was obtained from a study of cytotoxic CD8 clonotypes in ibrutinib-treated CLL. With respect to this clone: The antigen remains undetermined.

The method was immunoSEQ multiplex PCR; TCRdb's version includes in-frame clones alone and lacks a portion of them. The top ten hold 37% of the sample, which has roughly 110,000 clones, 58% seen once. Regarding the study as a whole: Clonality increased at ibrutinib response, then returned toward baseline at progression.

The germline gives CDR1 SEHNR, CDR2 FQNEAQ (reference sequence). Losses at the gene ends were 8 bases for V and 8 bases for J; bases not matched to a gene: 13. The CDR3 contains 15 residues. Source: PBMCs, taken after 24 months of ibrutinib treatment. This receptor was taken from a human donor with chronic lymphocytic leukemia. V usage is TRBV7-9 and J usage is TRBJ2-7; 12 bases align to TRBD1. The CDR3 loop is CASQSSGTGGFKQYF. The CDR3 bases are TGTGCCAGCCAGTCTTCTGGGACAGGGGGCTTTAAGCAGTACTTC.